A single sample is the source of the 19 T cell receptor beta chains below, sequenced in a study of PD-1 blockade in classical Hodgkin lymphoma. All the patients suffered relapse after autologous stem cell transplantation, and brentuximab vedotin exposure differed. Profiling relied on immunoSEQ multiplex PCR, and the TCRdb table lists in-frame clones only, not all of them. The data show 35,000 to 40,000 clones, with around 88% seen just once and 7.7% held by the top ten. The sample was peripheral blood mononuclear cells (PBMCs), taken before the second cycle of nivolumab. These receptors were taken from a human donor with classical Hodgkin lymphoma.

V and J are TRBV11-3 and TRBJ2-3; possible D gene TRBD1, 6 bases. V shed 4 bases and J shed 6 bases, with 20 bases lying between them. Germline values: CDR1 SGHNT, CDR2 YENEEA. This CDR3 comprises 16 residues. The CDR3 here is CASSSMGHMALDTQYF. The DNA for the CDR3 is TGTGCCAGCAGCTCCATGGGACACATGGCTCTGGATACGCAGTATTTT.

The chain couples TRBV4-1 to TRBJ2-3, with D possibly being TRBD2 (6 bases). The CDR3 is made up of 15 amino acids. Trimming left V 1 base short and J 3 bases short, with 11 bases between. The germline V gene has CDR1 MGHRA and CDR2 YSYEKL. The CDR3 sequence: CASSQVWGVTDTQYF. The CDR3 DNA sequence: TGCGCCAGCAGCCAAGTGTGGGGGGTGACAGATACGCAGTATTTT.

This clone has a handful of counts. The J gene is TRBJ1-2, the V gene TRBV5-1; 7 bases match TRBD1. The CDR3 extends over 14 amino acids. CDR1 is SGHRS, CDR2 YFSETQ, per germline. V lost 2 bases and J lost 4; bases outside the gene matches: 5. The CDR3 DNA reads TGCGCCAGCAGCTTTGGAGACAGGGTCTATGGCTACACCTTC. Its protein is CASSFGDRVYGYTF.

The gene calls are TRBV5-1 and TRBJ2-1; a weak D match, TRBD2 (7 bases). In germline, CDR1 is SGHRS, CDR2 YFSETQ. V shed 4 bases and J shed 3 bases, with 14 bases lying between them. This CDR3 has 15 residues. For the CDR3, the DNA is TGCGCCAGCAGCCGCACGGGGGGCGGCTACAATGAGCAGTTCTTC. It codes for CASSRTGGGYNEQFF. Filled out from reference TRBV5-1 and TRBJ2-1, the complete variable domain reads KAGVTQTPRYLIKTRGQQVTLSCSPISGHRSVSWYQQTPGQGLQFLFEYFSETQRNKGNFPGRFSGRQFSNSRSEMNVSTLELGDSALYLCASSRTGGGYNEQFFGPGTRLTVL.

The J gene is TRBJ1-5, the V gene TRBV6-1; D uncertain. Per the germline V gene, CDR1 is MNHNS and CDR2 is SASEGT. The CDR3 loop spans 11 amino acids. V was cut by 2 bases and J by 7 bases, with 3 bases left in between. The CDR3 reads CASSETQPQHF. CDR3 DNA: TGTGCCAGCAGTGAAACCCAGCCCCAGCATTTT.

This chain uses TRBV10-3 with TRBJ1-4; D not resolved. The germline V gene encodes CDR1 ENHRY and CDR2 SYGVKD. The CDR3 extends over 12 amino acids. V dropped 1 base and J dropped 8 bases, with 5 bases sitting between them. The CDR3 DNA reads as TGTGCCATCAGTGAGTTAGGGGAAAAACTGTTTTTT. Translated, it gives CAISELGEKLFF.

This chain joins TRBV9 and TRBJ2-3; 8 positions match TRBD2. The CDR3 is 16 amino acids. Germline CDR1 is SGDLS and CDR2 is YYNGEE. V was clipped by 0 bases and J by 5 bases; unmatched bases: 8. DNA of the CDR3: TGTGCCAGCAGCGTAGCTACTGCGGGAGGCCAAGATACGCAGTATTTT. Protein sequence: CASSVATAGGQDTQYF.

As regards this clone: One junction end does not reproduce the germline sequence, and a read error may be involved. The chain has TRBV29-1 and TRBJ1-2, with TRBD1 matching 7 bases. Germline lookup yields CDR1 SQVTM and CDR2 ANQGSEA. The CDR3 consists of 13 residues. The DNA for the CDR3 is TGCAGCGCTGAAGAGCAGGGGGACTATGGCTACACCTTC. Its translation: CSAEEQGDYGYTF.

The rearrangement links TRBV28 to TRBJ2-1; perhaps TRBD2 as D (6 bases). CDR1 is MDHEN and CDR2 is SYDVKM in the germline V gene. CDR3 length equals 13 residues. Trimming took off 7 bases at V and 12 bases at J, with 19 bases between the two ends. Written as DNA, the CDR3 is TGTGCCAGCAATTGGAGAGCCCCCGGGGGGCAGTTCTTC. The encoded protein is CASNWRAPGGQFF.

This chain uses TRBV9 with TRBJ2-3; 7 bases are shared with TRBD2. This CDR3 spans 14 amino acids. Germline V gene sequence: CDR1 SGDLS, CDR2 YYNGEE. The junction had 5 bases not matched to a gene; V was cut back by 4 bases and J by 3 bases. DNA for the CDR3: TGTGCCAGCAGCCCAGGAGCGGGGACAGATACGCAGTATTTT. Residues: CASSPGAGTDTQYF.

V is TRBV11-3 and J is TRBJ2-5; D gene ambiguous. This CDR3 spans 14 amino acids. V was cut by 1 base and J by 4 bases, with 10 bases left in between. In germline, CDR1 is SGHNT, CDR2 YENEEA. The CDR3 sequence is CASSLVSSPETQYF. The CDR3 nucleotides are TGTGCCAGCAGCTTAGTTTCTAGTCCAGAGACCCAGTACTTC. Drawing the rest from reference TRBV11-3 and TRBJ2-5, the complete variable domain is EAGVVQSPRYKIIEKKQPVAFWCNPISGHNTLYWYLQNLGQGPELLIRYENEEAVDDSQLPKDRFSAERLKGVDSTLKIQPAELGDSAVYLCASSLVSSPETQYFGPGTRLLVL.

The rearrangement uses TRBV11-2 and TRBJ1-1; D gene unclear. V lost 5 bases and J lost 1, with 8 bases in between. Per the germline V gene, CDR1 is SGHAT and CDR2 is FQNNGV. The CDR3 loop spans 13 amino acids. CDR3 region: CASSQDPNTEAFF. CDR3 DNA: TGTGCCAGCAGCCAGGACCCGAACACTGAAGCTTTCTTT.

The chain couples TRBV4-1 to TRBJ1-2, with 7 bases that match TRBD1. The germline V gene encodes CDR1 MGHRA and CDR2 YSYEKL. This CDR3 spans 15 amino acids. V dropped 4 bases and J dropped 4; count of bases not matched to a gene: 9. CDR3 in DNA: TGCGCCAGCAGCCGAACGTACGACAGGGCCTATGGCTACACCTTC. This sequence encodes CASSRTYDRAYGYTF.

The rearrangement links TRBV10-3 to TRBJ2-3; D remains unclear. V was trimmed by 0 bases and J by 2 bases, leaving 12 bases between them. The germline V gene encodes CDR1 ENHRY and CDR2 SYGVKD. This CDR3 spans 16 amino acids. CDR3 amino acids: CAISESVDHPTDTQYF. The CDR3 coding sequence is TGTGCCATCAGTGAGTCAGTAGACCACCCCACAGATACGCAGTATTTT.

The rearrangement joins TRBV28 to TRBJ2-5; 11 bases align to TRBD2. This CDR3 spans 16 amino acids. Losses at the gene ends were 6 bases for V and 2 bases for J; bases not matched to a gene: 8. CDR1 is MDHEN, CDR2 SYDVKM, per germline. The CDR3 bases are TGTGCCAGCAGCTATCTTAGCGGGAGGGGGCAAGAGACCCAGTACTTC. Amino acids: CASSYLSGRGQETQYF.

The chain is built from TRBV5-1 and TRBJ2-1; TRBD1 matches 9 bases. This CDR3 comprises 14 residues. Germline loops: CDR1 SGHRS, CDR2 YFSETQ. Trimming cost V 4 bases and J 5 bases; bases outside gene matches: 4. CDR3 sequence: CASSIRDRDNEQFF. The CDR3 DNA follows: TGCGCCAGCAGCATCCGGGACAGGGACAATGAGCAGTTCTTC.

This chain joins TRBV9 and TRBJ2-5; TRBD1 agrees at 9 bases. V trimming: 4 bases; J trimming: 1 base; junction bases outside the gene matches: 2. Germline V lookup: CDR1 SGDLS, CDR2 YYNGEE. CDR3 size: 14 residues. This chain's CDR3 is CASSQTGGQETQYF. The CDR3 DNA reads TGTGCCAGCAGCCAGACAGGGGGCCAAGAGACCCAGTACTTC.

The J gene is TRBJ2-7, the V gene TRBV27, with D uncertain. V was trimmed by 4 bases and J by 3 bases, leaving 4 bases between them. The CDR3 extends over 11 amino acids. CDR1 and CDR2 (germline): MNHEY, SMNVEV (reference sequence). The CDR3 bases are TGTGCCAGCAGTTCAGTCTACGAGCAGTACTTC. This encodes CASSSVYEQYF.

The chain carries TRBV30 and TRBJ1-1; 7 bases are a match to TRBD1. The J segment lost 7 bases and the V segment lost 2 bases, leaving 4 bases of the junction unmatched. This CDR3 has 12 amino acids. Germline V lookup: CDR1 GTSNPN, CDR2 SVGIG (reference sequence). The DNA for the CDR3 is TGTGCCTGGAGTCGACAGGGTAATGAAGCTTTCTTT. Its translation: CAWSRQGNEAFF. The full variable domain, in which reference TRBV30 and TRBJ1-1 provide the parts outside the CDR3, is SQTIHQWPATLVQPVGSPLSLECTVEGTSNPNLYWYRQAAGRGLQLLFYSVGIGQISSEVPQNLSASRPQDRQFILSSKKLLLSDSGFYLCAWSRQGNEAFFGQGTRLTVV.